Following are 31 T cell receptor beta chains from one sample sequenced in a study of tumor-infiltrating lymphocytes in primary liver carcinoma. Both blood RNA, taken from unsorted whole blood, and germline DNA were extracted. A constant-region primer primed TCR beta cDNA synthesis from about 550 ng of total RNA. Researchers made the TCR beta libraries by running three nested multiplex PCR rounds with slightly modified ARM-PCR. The study ran its first two PCR rounds for about 11 cycles each, using TRBV1-TRBV30 forward primers and a C-beta reverse primer. TCRdb re-derived calls from the multiplex PCR reads in MiXCR, one entry per CDR3 protein. The repertoire holds a few hundred thousand distinct CDR3 sequences, with about 50% as singletons. Sample: peripheral blood. The source is a woman between 25 and 40 years old with primary liver carcinoma and hepatitis B virus infection.

This clonotype was detected only a few times. This chain connects TRBV30 to TRBJ1-2; maybe TRBD1 (5 bases). The CDR3 has 12 residues. The V gene lost 0 bases and the J gene lost 13 bases, with 15 bases spanning the gap. The germline V gene has CDR1 GTSNPN and CDR2 SVGIG (reference sequence). The chain's CDR3 is CAWSVRQGVCTF. CDR3 in DNA: TGTGCCTGGAGTGTGAGGCAGGGAGTATGCACCTTC.

This clonotype was seen repeatedly, ten times or more. The CDR3 DNA reads TGTGCCAGCAGAGGTGTAAAGGGCTACACCTTC. This gives the protein CASRGVKGYTF. This sequence joins TRBV12-3 or TRBV12-4 and TRBJ1-2, with D unresolved. The CDR3 covers 11 residues. The ends were cut back, 6 bases at V and 8 bases at J, with 10 bases in the middle.

Concerning this clonotype itself: With a much larger clone just one base away, this may be a read error. The CDR3 end shows no conserved phenylalanine or tryptophan, and so a read error is likely. The V and J genes are TRBV29-1 and TRBJ2-7, with 12 bases that match TRBD2. The CDR3 runs 13 residues. J gave up 3 bases and V 4 bases, and 1 base lay outside the gene matches. CDR1 and CDR2 (germline): SQVTM, ANQGSEA. CDR3 nucleotide sequence: TGCAGCGTTGGACTAGCGGGAGTCTACGAGCAGTACTTA. Protein: CSVGLAGVYEQYL.

This chain connects TRBV5-1 to TRBJ1-4, with a possible D match to TRBD1 (5 bases). The CDR3 has 15 amino acids. With 1 base removed from V and 8 bases from J, the gap between germline ends came to 15 bases. Looked up from germline, CDR1 is SGHRS and CDR2 is YFSETQ. CDR3 DNA sequence: TGCGCCAGCAGCTTGCTCGGGACTGGGGGAGAAAAACTGTTTTTT. Protein sequence: CASSLLGTGGEKLFF.

On this clonotype itself: Lacking the conserved final phenylalanine or tryptophan, this CDR3 likely reflects a read error. V gene TRBV4-1 combines with J gene TRBJ2-3; D perhaps matches TRBD1 (6 bases). The CDR3 totals 13 residues. Germline V CDR1 and CDR2: MGHRA, YSYEKL. The CDR3 protein is CASSQLWTATQYL. CDR3 nucleotide sequence: TGCGCCAGCAGCCAGTTATGGACAGCTACGCAGTATCTT.

In this sample, this clonotype turned up a few times. V and J are TRBV7-2 and TRBJ1-2; maybe TRBD1 (6 bases). Deletions cut 3 bases from V and 2 bases from J, with 13 bases between. Looked up from germline, CDR1 is SGHTA and CDR2 is FQGNSA. CDR3 length: 15 amino acids. CDR3 loop: CASSFSRGANYGYTF. Written as DNA, the CDR3 is TGTGCCAGCAGCTTTAGCCGGGGGGCGAACTATGGCTACACCTTC.

This clonotype occurred many times. This rearrangement joins TRBV29-1 to TRBJ2-7, with 10 bases fitting TRBD1. V gave up 2 bases and J gave up 5 bases; unmatched junction bases: 3. The CDR3 totals 13 residues. Germline CDR1 is SQVTM and CDR2 is ANQGSEA. CDR3 coding DNA: TGCAGCGTTGAACGGGACAGGGGAAACGAGCAGTACTTC. This gives the protein CSVERDRGNEQYF.

The rearrangement links TRBV6-1 to TRBJ2-3; D is tentatively TRBD1 or TRBD2 (5 bases each). The CDR3 has 14 amino acids. Trimming took 1 base from V and 3 from J, leaving 8 bases between them. The germline V gene has CDR1 MNHNS and CDR2 SASEGT. CDR3 in amino acids: CASSEEWGTDTQYF. Here the CDR3 DNA reads TGTGCCAGCAGTGAAGAATGGGGGACAGATACGCAGTATTTT.

This chain joins TRBV12-3 or TRBV12-4 and TRBJ1-5; 11 bases are a match to TRBD1. This CDR3 comprises 17 residues. Trimming cost V 2 bases and J 2 bases; bases outside gene matches: 5. The CDR3 is CASSLPGQGAGNQPQHF. The CDR3 DNA sequence: TGTGCCAGCAGTTTACCCGGACAGGGGGCTGGCAATCAGCCCCAGCATTTT.

CDR3 bases: TGTGCCAGCCAGCAGGGCGTCAGAAACACAGTATATTTT. It translates to CASQQGVRNTVYF. This sequence joins TRBV6-6 and TRBJ1-3; D might be TRBD1 (5 bases). The CDR3 is made up of 13 amino acids. CDR1 is MNHNY and CDR2 is SVGAGI in the germline V gene (reference sequence). The V end lost 8 bases, the J end lost 14 bases, and 22 bases lay between the germline ends.

This clonotype occurred many times. The V gene is TRBV6-1, the J gene TRBJ2-3; D gene ambiguous. The V gene lost 6 bases and the J gene lost 2 bases, with 6 bases spanning the gap. Germline lookup yields CDR1 MNHNS and CDR2 SASEGT. The CDR3 spans 12 residues. DNA of the CDR3: TGTGCCAGCAGACGAGACACAGATACGCAGTATTTT. Protein sequence: CASRRDTDTQYF.

This clonotype was seen only a few times. V and J are TRBV6-5 and TRBJ1-6; D call uncertain. The CDR3 totals 17 residues. The V end lost 3 bases, the J end lost 8 bases, and 20 bases lay between the germline ends. CDR1 and CDR2 (germline): MNHEY, SVGAGI. In DNA form, the CDR3 reads TGTGCCAGCAGTTATCGGGCGAGGAGGCGTCGGGATTCACCCCTCCACTTT. It is translated as CASSYRARRRRDSPLHF.

This chain links TRBV12-3 or TRBV12-4 with TRBJ1-1, with D perhaps matching TRBD1 (6 bases). Deletions cut 6 bases from V and 8 bases from J, with 19 bases between. The CDR3 loop spans 14 amino acids. CDR3 nucleotide sequence: TGTGCCAGCAGGTTATTATCAGGGGTCGGGGAAGCTTTCTTT. Its translation: CASRLLSGVGEAFF.

The rearrangement uses TRBV29-1 and TRBJ1-6; TRBD1 is a possible D gene (5 bases). The CDR3 has 14 amino acids. Trimming cost V 4 bases and J 6 bases, with 13 bases left between them. Germline CDR1 reads SQVTM; CDR2 reads ANQGSEA. The CDR3 region is CSVGMGGINSPLHF. The CDR3 bases are TGCAGCGTTGGAATGGGGGGGATTAATTCACCCCTCCACTTT. The whole variable domain, filled in from reference TRBV29-1 and TRBJ1-6, reads SAVISQKPSRDICQRGTSLTIQCQVDSQVTMMFWYRQQPGQSLTLIATANQGSEATYESGFVIDKFPISRPNLTFSTLTVSNMSPEDSSIYLCSVGMGGINSPLHFGNGTRLTVT.

About this clonotype: A much more abundant neighbour one base away suggests this may be a read error. The CDR3 sequence is CSGASQTGPFTYGYTF. The CDR3 region has the DNA TGCAGCGGGGCGAGTCAGACAGGGCCCTTTACTTATGGCTACACCTTC. The rearrangement joins TRBV29-1 to TRBJ1-2, with 7 bases lining up with TRBD1. The trim removed 7 bases at V and 5 bases at J, leaving 19 bases unmatched. Germline CDR1 reads SQVTM; CDR2 reads ANQGSEA. The CDR3 has 16 amino acids.

CDR3 loop: CASSPHLELAGVRGGELFF. CDR3 nucleotide sequence: TGCGCCAGCAGCCCTCACTTAGAACTAGCGGGAGTGCGAGGCGGGGAGCTGTTTTTT. The chain is built from TRBV4-1 and TRBJ2-2, with 11 positions matching TRBD2. Per the germline V gene, CDR1 is MGHRA and CDR2 is YSYEKL. CDR3 length: 19 amino acids. With 4 bases clipped from V and 7 bases from J, the junction kept 17 bases outside the gene matches.

With respect to this clonotype: One end of the junction is discordant with germline, which a read error may explain. This chain connects TRBV12-3 or TRBV12-4 to TRBJ1-4, with unresolved D. The CDR3 loop spans 13 amino acids. CDR3 DNA: TGTGCCAGCACCCGAGACCAAAATGAAGAACTGTTTTTT. Protein sequence: CASTRDQNEELFF.

The chain links TRBV7-9 to TRBJ2-7; 7 bases align to TRBD2. After removal of 5 bases from V and 3 bases from J, the junction contained 4 bases not matched to a gene. The V gene's germline CDR1 is SEHNR and CDR2 FQNEAQ (reference sequence). The CDR3 is 13 amino acids. This chain's CDR3 is CASSAGLDYEQYF. The CDR3 DNA reads as TGTGCCAGCAGCGCTGGACTAGACTACGAGCAGTACTTC.

The chain links TRBV6-4 to TRBJ1-5; possible D gene TRBD1, 6 bases. CDR1 and CDR2 (germline): MRHNA, SNTAGT. The CDR3 runs to 18 residues. The V end lost 8 bases, the J end lost 0 bases, and 23 bases lay between the germline ends. CDR3 loop: CASRPGHGQPYSNQPQHF. The CDR3 DNA reads as TGTGCCAGCCGACCGGGTCATGGACAGCCTTATAGCAATCAGCCCCAGCATTTT.

Concerning this clonotype itself: An end of the junction does not agree with germline; a read error may underlie this. The J gene is TRBJ2-2, the V gene TRBV28; D may correspond to TRBD1 or TRBD2 (5 bases each). The CDR3 runs 13 residues. Germline V CDR1 and CDR2: MDHEN, SYDVKM. The CDR3 nucleotides are TGTGCCGGCAGGGAGAGGAACATCGGGGAGCTGTTTTTT. Protein sequence: CAGRERNIGELFF. Combining the CDR3 with reference TRBV28 and TRBJ2-2 gives the whole variable domain DVKVTQSSRYLVKRTGEKVFLECVQDMDHENMFWYRQDPGLGLRLIYFSYDVKMKEKGDIPEGYSVSREKKERFSLILESASTNQTSMYLCAGRERNIGELFFGEGSRLTVL.

For this clonotype: Sequence at one end of the junction differs from germline and may be a read error. The chain recombines TRBV6-5 with TRBJ1-4; D gene uncertain. CDR1 is MNHEY, CDR2 SVGAGI, per germline. The CDR3 runs to 15 residues. This CDR3 reads CASTYSTQLNEKLFF. CDR3 DNA: TGTGCCAGCACTTACTCGACCCAGCTAAATGAAAAACTGTTTTTT.

This rearrangement joins TRBV6-6 to TRBJ1-2, with D perhaps matching TRBD1 (5 bases). This CDR3 has 16 residues. Germline loops: CDR1 MNHNY, CDR2 SVGAGI (reference sequence). Trimming took off 7 bases at V and 0 bases at J, with 18 bases between the two ends. This CDR3 reads CASTRYPGGANYGYTF. In nucleotides, the CDR3 is TGTGCCAGCACCCGATACCCGGGGGGAGCTAACTATGGCTACACCTTC.

About this clonotype itself: In this CDR3 the conserved last residue, phenylalanine or tryptophan, is missing, so a read error is likely. This chain links TRBV6-2 or TRBV6-3 with TRBJ2-1; 10 positions agree with TRBD2. The V gene end was trimmed by 5 bases and the J gene end by 4 bases; junction bases not matched to a gene: 8. CDR3 length: 16 amino acids. CDR1 and CDR2 (germline): MNHEY, SVGEGT. The CDR3 spells CASSRASGGTYNEQFL. The CDR3 DNA sequence: TGTGCCAGCAGTCGGGCTAGCGGGGGCACATACAATGAGCAGTTCCTC.

In its sample, this clonotype was seen many times. The chain links TRBV29-1 to TRBJ2-3, with 8 positions matching TRBD1. Per germline, CDR1 SQVTM and CDR2 ANQGSEA. V lost 5 bases and J lost 0; bases outside the gene matches: 1. The CDR3 has 13 amino acids. CDR3 in DNA: TGCAGCGTTAGGACAGGGAGCACAGATACGCAGTATTTT. Residues: CSVRTGSTDTQYF.

The CDR3 spells CASSQDRDSDTEAFF. The CDR3, as DNA: TGCGCCAGCAGCCAAGATAGGGACAGTGACACTGAAGCTTTCTTT. The chain couples TRBV4-1 to TRBJ1-1; 7 bases agree with TRBD1. The germline V gene encodes CDR1 MGHRA and CDR2 YSYEKL. This CDR3 spans 15 amino acids. J gave up 3 bases and V 0 bases, and 4 bases lay outside the gene matches.

Note on this clonotype: A single base separates this from a much larger clone, so it may be a read error. The V call is TRBV6-2 or TRBV6-3, the J call TRBJ2-2, with TRBD2 identical over 9 bases. The CDR3 runs to 14 residues. The germline V gene encodes CDR1 MNHEY and CDR2 SVGEGT. CDR3 nucleotide sequence: TGTGCCAGCAGTTATCGCCTAGCGGGATCGGAGCTGCTTTTT. This encodes CASSYRLAGSELLF.

This clonotype was counted a few times. The rearrangement joins TRBV7-9 to TRBJ1-3; the D is unclear. The CDR3 is made up of 15 amino acids. Germline V gene data show CDR1 as SEHNR and CDR2 as FQNEAQ (reference sequence). V lost 1 base and J 0 bases, leaving 7 bases between the germline ends. Here the CDR3 DNA reads TGTGCCAGCAGCTTAGAAGTCGGCTCTGGAAACACCATATATTTT. This sequence encodes CASSLEVGSGNTIYF.

As regards this clonotype: Just one base apart from a much larger clone, this may be a read error. The gene calls are TRBV6-6 and TRBJ1-2; 7 bases fit TRBD1. Trimming removed 2 bases from V and 0 bases from J; junction bases left unmatched: 9. The CDR3 has 17 residues. In germline, CDR1 is MNHNY, CDR2 SVGAGI (reference sequence). The CDR3 DNA follows: TGTGCCAGCAGTTACACCTCCGGGACAGACGCTAACTATGGCTACACCTTC. This translates into CASSYTSGTDANYGYTF.

With regard to this clonotype: This clone may be a read error of a much larger clone one base away. This chain connects TRBV29-1 to TRBJ1-1; 7 bases line up with TRBD1. V dropped 5 bases and J dropped 7; count of bases not matched to a gene: 10. The CDR3 is made up of 13 amino acids. Germline assignment: CDR1 SQVTM and CDR2 ANQGSEA. The chain's CDR3 is CSVPRTGWIEAFF. The DNA for the CDR3 is TGCAGCGTTCCTAGGACAGGATGGATTGAAGCTTTCTTT. The full variable domain, rest sourced from reference TRBV29-1 and TRBJ1-1, is SAVISQKPSRDICQRGTSLTIQCQVDSQVTMMFWYRQQPGQSLTLIATANQGSEATYESGFVIDKFPISRPNLTFSTLTVSNMSPEDSSIYLCSVPRTGWIEAFFGQGTRLTVV.

The CDR3 loop is CASSVAGGTNEKLFF. DNA for the CDR3: TGTGCCAGCAGCGTCGCAGGGGGCACTAATGAAAAACTGTTTTTT. The chain carries TRBV7-9 and TRBJ1-4, with TRBD1 matching 8 bases. The CDR3 runs to 15 residues. V was pared by 5 bases and J by 2 bases, with 4 bases of the junction left unmatched. CDR1 and CDR2 from the germline V gene are SEHNR and FQNEAQ (reference sequence).

Notes on this clonotype: At one end the junction does not follow the germline gene, possibly because of a read error. V gene TRBV11-2 combines with J gene TRBJ2-7; D assignment may be TRBD1 or TRBD2 (5 bases each). Germline V gene sequence: CDR1 SGHAT, CDR2 FQNNGV. This CDR3 has 14 residues. The CDR3 nucleotides are TGTGACAGCAGCTTAGGGTCGGGACCCTACGAACAGTACTTC. This gives the protein CDSSLGSGPYEQYF.